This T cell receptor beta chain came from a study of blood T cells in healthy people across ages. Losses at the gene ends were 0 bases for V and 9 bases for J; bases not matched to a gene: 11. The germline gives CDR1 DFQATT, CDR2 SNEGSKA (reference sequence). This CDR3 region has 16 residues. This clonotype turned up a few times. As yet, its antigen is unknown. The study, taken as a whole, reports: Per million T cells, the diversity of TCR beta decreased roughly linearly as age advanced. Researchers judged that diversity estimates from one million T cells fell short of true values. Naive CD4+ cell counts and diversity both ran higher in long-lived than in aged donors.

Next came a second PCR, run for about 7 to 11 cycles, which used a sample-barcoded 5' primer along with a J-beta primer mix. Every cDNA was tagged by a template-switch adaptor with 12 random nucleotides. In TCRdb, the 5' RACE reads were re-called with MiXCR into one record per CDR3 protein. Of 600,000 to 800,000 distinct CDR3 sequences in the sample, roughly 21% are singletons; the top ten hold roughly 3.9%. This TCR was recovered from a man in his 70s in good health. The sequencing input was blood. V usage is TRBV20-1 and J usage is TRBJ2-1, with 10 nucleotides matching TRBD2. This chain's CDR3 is CSARDLQKREGLEQFF. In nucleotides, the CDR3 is TGCAGTGCTAGAGATCTGCAAAAGCGGGAGGGCCTTGAGCAGTTCTTC.